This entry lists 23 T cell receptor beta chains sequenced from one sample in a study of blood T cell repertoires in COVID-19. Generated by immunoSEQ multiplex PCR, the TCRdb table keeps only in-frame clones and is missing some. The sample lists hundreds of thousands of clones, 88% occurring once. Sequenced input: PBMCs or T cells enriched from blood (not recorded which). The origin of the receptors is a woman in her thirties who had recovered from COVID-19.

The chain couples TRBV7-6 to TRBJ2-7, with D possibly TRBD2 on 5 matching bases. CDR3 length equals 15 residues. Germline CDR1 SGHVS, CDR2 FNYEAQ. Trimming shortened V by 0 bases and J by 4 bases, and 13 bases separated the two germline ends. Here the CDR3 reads CASSLANEGVYEQYF. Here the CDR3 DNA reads TGTGCCAGCAGCTTAGCGAACGAGGGTGTGTACGAGCAGTACTTC.

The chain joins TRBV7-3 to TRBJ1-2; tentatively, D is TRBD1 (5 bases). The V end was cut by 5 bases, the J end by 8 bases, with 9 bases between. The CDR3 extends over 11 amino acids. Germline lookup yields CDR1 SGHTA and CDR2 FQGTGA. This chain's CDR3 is CASSPGSGYTF. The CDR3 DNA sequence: TGTGCCAGCAGCCCAGGGTCCGGCTACACCTTC.

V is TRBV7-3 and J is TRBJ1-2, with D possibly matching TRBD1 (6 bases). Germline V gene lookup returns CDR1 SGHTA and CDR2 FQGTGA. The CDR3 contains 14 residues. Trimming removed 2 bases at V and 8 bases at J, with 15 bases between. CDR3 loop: CASSLSGGFYGYTF. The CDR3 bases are TGTGCCAGCAGCTTATCTGGGGGCTTTTACGGCTACACCTTC.

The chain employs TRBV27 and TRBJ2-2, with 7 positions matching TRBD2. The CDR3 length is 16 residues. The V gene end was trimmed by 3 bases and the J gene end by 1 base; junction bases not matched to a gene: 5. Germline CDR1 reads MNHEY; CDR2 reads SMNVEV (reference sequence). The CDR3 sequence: CASSFLGGKNTGELFF. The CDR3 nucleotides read TGTGCCAGCAGTTTCTTGGGGGGGAAGAACACCGGGGAGCTGTTTTTT.

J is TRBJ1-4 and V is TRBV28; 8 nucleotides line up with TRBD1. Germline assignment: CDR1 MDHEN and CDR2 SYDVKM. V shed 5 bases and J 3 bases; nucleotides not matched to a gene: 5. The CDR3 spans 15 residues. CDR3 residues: CASSPPTGANEKLFF. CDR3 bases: TGTGCCAGCAGTCCTCCGACAGGGGCTAATGAAAAACTGTTTTTT.

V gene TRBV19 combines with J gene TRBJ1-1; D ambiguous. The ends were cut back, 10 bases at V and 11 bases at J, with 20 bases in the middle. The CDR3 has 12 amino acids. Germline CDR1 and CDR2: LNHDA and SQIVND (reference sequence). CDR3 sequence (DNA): TGTGCCACCCAGTCTAACCCTCAGCGGGCTTTCTTT. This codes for CATQSNPQRAFF.

The CDR3 bases are TGTGCCAGCAGCGGGGGGCGGAGGAGAAATAACTATGGCTACACCTTC. It translates to CASSGGRRRNNYGYTF. This chain uses TRBV9 with TRBJ1-2; D perhaps matches TRBD1 (6 bases). Germline CDR1 SGDLS, CDR2 YYNGEE. CDR3 length: 16 amino acids. Trimming pared 3 bases from V and 1 base from J, leaving 16 bases between.

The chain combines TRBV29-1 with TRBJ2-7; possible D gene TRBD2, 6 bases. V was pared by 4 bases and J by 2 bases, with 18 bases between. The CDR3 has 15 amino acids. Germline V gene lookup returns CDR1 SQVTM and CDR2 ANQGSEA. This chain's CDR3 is CSVVFARGNTYEQYF. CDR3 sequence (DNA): TGCAGCGTTGTCTTTGCCCGGGGGAATACCTACGAGCAGTACTTC.

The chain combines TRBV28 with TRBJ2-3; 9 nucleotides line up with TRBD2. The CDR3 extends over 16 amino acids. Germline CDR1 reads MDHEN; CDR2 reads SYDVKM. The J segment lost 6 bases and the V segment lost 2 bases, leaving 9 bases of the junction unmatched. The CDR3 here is CASSLPRGGRGDTQYF. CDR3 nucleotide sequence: TGTGCCAGCAGTTTACCGCGGGGGGGCCGGGGGGATACGCAGTATTTT.

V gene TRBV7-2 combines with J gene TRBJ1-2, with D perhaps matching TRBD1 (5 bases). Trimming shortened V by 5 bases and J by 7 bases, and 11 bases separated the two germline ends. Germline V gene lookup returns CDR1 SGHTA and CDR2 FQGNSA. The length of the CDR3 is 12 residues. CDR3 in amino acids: CASSMYTGGYTF. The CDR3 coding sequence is TGTGCCAGCAGCATGTACACAGGTGGCTACACCTTC.

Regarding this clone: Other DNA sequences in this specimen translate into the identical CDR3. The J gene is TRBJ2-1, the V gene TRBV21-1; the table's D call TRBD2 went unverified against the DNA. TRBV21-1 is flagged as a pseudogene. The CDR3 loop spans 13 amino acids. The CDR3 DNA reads TGTGCCAGCATCGAGGGAGCTAAGCGGAGGAAGTTCTTC. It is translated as CASIEGAKRRKFF.

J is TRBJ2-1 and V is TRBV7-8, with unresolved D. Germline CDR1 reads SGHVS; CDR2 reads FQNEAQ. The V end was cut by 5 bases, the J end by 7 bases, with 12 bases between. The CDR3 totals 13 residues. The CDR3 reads CASSETPGNEQFF. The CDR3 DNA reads TGTGCCAGCAGCGAAACCCCCGGGAATGAGCAGTTCTTC.

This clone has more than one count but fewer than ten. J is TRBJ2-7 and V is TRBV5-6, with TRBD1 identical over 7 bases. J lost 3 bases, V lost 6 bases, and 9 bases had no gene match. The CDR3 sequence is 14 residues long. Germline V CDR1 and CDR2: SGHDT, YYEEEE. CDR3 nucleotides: TGTGCCAGCACCCGATGGGACAGCCTCTACGAGCAGTACTTC. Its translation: CASTRWDSLYEQYF.

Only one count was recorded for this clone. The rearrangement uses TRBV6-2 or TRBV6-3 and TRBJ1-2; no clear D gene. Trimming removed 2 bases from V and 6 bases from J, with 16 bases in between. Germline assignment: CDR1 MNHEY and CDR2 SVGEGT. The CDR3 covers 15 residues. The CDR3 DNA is TGTGCCAGCAGTTACCCCTCGAGGGTTCGCCATGGCTACACCTTC. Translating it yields CASSYPSRVRHGYTF.

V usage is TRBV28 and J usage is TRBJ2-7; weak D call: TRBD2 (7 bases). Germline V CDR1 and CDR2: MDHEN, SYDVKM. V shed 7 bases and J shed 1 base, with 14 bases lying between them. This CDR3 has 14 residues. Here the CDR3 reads CASTLQGGSYEQYF. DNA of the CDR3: TGTGCCAGCACACTACAGGGAGGGTCCTACGAGCAGTACTTC.

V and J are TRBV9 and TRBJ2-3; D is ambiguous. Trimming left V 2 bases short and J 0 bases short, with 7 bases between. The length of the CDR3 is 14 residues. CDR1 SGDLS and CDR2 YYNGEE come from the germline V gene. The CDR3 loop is CASSVWASTDTQYF. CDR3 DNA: TGTGCCAGCAGCGTCTGGGCTAGCACAGATACGCAGTATTTT.

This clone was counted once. CDR3 DNA: TGTGCCAGCAGCGTAGTCGACGGACTCAATGAGCAGTTCTTC. Amino acids: CASSVVDGLNEQFF. The chain recombines TRBV9 with TRBJ2-1; TRBD2 might be the D (5 bases). Germline V gene lookup returns CDR1 SGDLS and CDR2 YYNGEE. The CDR3 sequence is 14 residues long. V was cut by 0 bases and J by 6 bases, with 10 bases left in between.

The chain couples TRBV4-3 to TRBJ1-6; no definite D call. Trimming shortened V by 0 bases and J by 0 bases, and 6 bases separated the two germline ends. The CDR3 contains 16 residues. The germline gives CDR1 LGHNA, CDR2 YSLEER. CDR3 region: CASSQEGSSYNSPLHF. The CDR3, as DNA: TGCGCCAGCAGCCAAGAGGGGAGCTCCTATAATTCACCCCTCCACTTT.

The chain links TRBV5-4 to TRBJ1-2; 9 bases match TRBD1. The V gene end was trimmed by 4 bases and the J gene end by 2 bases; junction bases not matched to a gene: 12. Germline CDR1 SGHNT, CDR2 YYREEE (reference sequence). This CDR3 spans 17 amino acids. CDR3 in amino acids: CASSGPGTGPLNYGYTF. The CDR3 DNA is TGTGCCAGCAGCGGCCCCGGGACAGGGCCCTTAAACTATGGCTACACCTTC. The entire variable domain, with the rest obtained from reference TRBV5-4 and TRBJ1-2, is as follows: ETGVTQSPTHLIKTRGQQVTLRCSSQSGHNTVSWYQQALGQGPQFIFQYYREEENGRGNFPPRFSGLQFPNYSSELNVNALELDDSALYLCASSGPGTGPLNYGYTFGSGTRLTVV.

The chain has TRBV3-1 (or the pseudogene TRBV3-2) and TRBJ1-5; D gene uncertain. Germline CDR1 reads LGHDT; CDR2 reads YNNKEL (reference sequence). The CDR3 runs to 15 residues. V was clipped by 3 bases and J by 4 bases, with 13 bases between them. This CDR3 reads CASSHSSSGNQPQHF. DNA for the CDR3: TGTGCCAGCAGCCATAGTTCGTCGGGAAATCAGCCCCAGCATTTT.

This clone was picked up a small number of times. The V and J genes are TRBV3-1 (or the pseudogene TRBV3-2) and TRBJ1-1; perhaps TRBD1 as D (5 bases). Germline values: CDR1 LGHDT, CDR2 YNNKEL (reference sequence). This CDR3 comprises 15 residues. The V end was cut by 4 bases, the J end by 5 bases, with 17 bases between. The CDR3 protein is CASSLRHGGGTEAFF. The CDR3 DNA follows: TGTGCCAGCAGCCTTCGACACGGGGGAGGAACTGAAGCTTTCTTT.

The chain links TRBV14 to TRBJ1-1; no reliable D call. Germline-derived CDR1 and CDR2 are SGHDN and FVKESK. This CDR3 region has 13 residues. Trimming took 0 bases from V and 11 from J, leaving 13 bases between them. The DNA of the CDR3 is TGTGCCAGCAGCCAAGAATTCGGGGAAGAGGCTTTCTTT. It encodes CASSQEFGEEAFF.

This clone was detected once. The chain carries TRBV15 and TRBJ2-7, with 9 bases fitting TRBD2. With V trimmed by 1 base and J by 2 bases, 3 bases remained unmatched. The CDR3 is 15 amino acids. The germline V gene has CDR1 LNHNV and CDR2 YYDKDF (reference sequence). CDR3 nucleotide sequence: TGTGCCACCAGCAGAGGGACTAGCGCTGCCTACGAGCAGTACTTC. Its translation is CATSRGTSAAYEQYF.